This T cell receptor beta chain comes out of a study of response to subunit inactivated influenza vaccine. Points from the study as a whole: Researchers suggested that each seasonal influenza vaccination recruits few new T cells.

One entry per CDR3 protein results from TCRdb running MiXCR on the RT-PCR reads. The data hold around 580,000 distinct CDR3 sequences, with 12% observed a single time. As for this clonotype: The antigen is unknown.

The CDR3 contains 16 residues. Germline assignment: CDR1 SGHAT and CDR2 FQDESV (reference sequence). The V and J ends lost 3 bases and 1 base, in that order; junction bases with no gene match: 7. The material sequenced was PBMCs from blood, taken on the day of vaccination. The chain carries TRBV11-1 and TRBJ1-1, with 8 bases lining up with TRBD1. This clonotype was obtained from a man over 45 who received an inactivated influenza vaccine. CDR3 sequence: CASSFGTGGPNTEAFF. CDR3 in DNA: TGTGCCAGCAGCTTCGGGACAGGTGGACCGAACACTGAAGCTTTCTTT.